A selection of T cell receptor beta chains follows, all from one sample in a study of CD8 T cells in Susac syndrome. TCRdb re-called the immunoSEQ multiplex PCR reads with MiXCR, one entry per CDR3 protein. The sample has 150,000 to 250,000 distinct CDR3 sequences; roughly 95% are singletons. Source material: CD4+ T cells from PBMCs. These receptors originate from a human donor with multiple sclerosis. Both conserved end residues are part of each CDR3. D genes are given only for firm matches. Only part of the rows carry a size: once, few, many, or a class if the clone is expanded.

-	TRBV7-3	-	TRBJ2-3	CASSPLPDSKQGTQYF	TGTGCCAGCAGCCCATTACCGGACTCCAAACAGGGTACGCAGTATTTT
-	TRBV20-1	-	TRBJ1-2	CSASRGEGYTF	TGCAGTGCTAGCAGGGGTGAAGGCTACACCTTC
-	TRBV29-1	-	TRBJ1-1	CSVAGGGPIEAFF	TGCAGCGTTGCTGGCGGGGGGCCAATTGAAGCTTTCTTT
-	TRBV5-1	-	TRBJ2-1	CASSVIGGNEQFF	TGCGCCAGCAGCGTGATTGGGGGGAATGAGCAGTTCTTC
-	TRBV6-6	-	TRBJ2-7	CASAIQSEQYF	TGTGCCAGCGCCATTCAGAGTGAGCAGTACTTC
-	TRBV20-1	-	TRBJ2-3	CSAGDFASTSTDTQYF	TGCAGTGCTGGGGACTTCGCATCTACTAGCACAGATACGCAGTATTTT
-	TRBV20-1	TRBD1	TRBJ2-7	CSARVAFHRGQNEQYF	TGCAGTGCTAGAGTGGCATTCCACAGGGGACAGAACGAGCAGTACTTC
-	TRBV29-1	TRBD2	TRBJ2-3	CSEQAGGSTDTQYF	TGCAGCGAACAAGCGGGGGGAAGCACAGATACGCAGTATTTT
-	TRBV30	-	TRBJ1-5	CAWSPPELGEQPQHF	TGTGCCTGGAGTCCCCCAGAGTTGGGGGAACAGCCCCAGCATTTT
-	TRBV9	-	TRBJ2-5	CASSTRPSRQETQYF	TGTGCCAGCAGCACCCGACCGTCCAGGCAAGAGACCCAGTACTTC
once	TRBV29-1	-	TRBJ1-1	CSVGSGYTEAFF	TGCAGCGTTGGTTCGGGGTACACTGAAGCTTTCTTT
-	TRBV11-3	TRBD1	TRBJ2-7	CASSSGTGSTYEQYF	TGTGCCAGCAGTTCCGGGACAGGGTCGACCTACGAGCAGTACTTC
-	TRBV5-1	-	TRBJ1-5	CASSLETRDQPQHF	TGCGCCAGCAGCTTGGAAACAAGAGATCAGCCCCAGCATTTT
-	TRBV19	-	TRBJ1-2	CASSTLRGPHGYTF	TGTGCCAGTAGTACCCTACGGGGGCCCCATGGCTACACCTTC
-	TRBV12-3/TRBV12-4	TRBD2	TRBJ2-5	CASSPGLAGGRQETQYF	TGTGCCAGCAGTCCGGGACTAGCGGGGGGCCGCCAAGAGACCCAGTACTTC
-	TRBV6-1	-	TRBJ1-5	CASTSDIRQPQHF	TGTGCCAGCACTTCCGACATCCGTCAGCCCCAGCATTTT
-	TRBV6-6	TRBD1	TRBJ1-5	CASSPGQGRTPQHF	TGTGCCAGCAGTCCAGGACAGGGGAGGACGCCCCAGCATTTT
-	TRBV2	TRBD2	TRBJ2-3	CASSGEGDTQYF	TGTGCCAGCAGTGGGGAGGGAGATACGCAGTATTTT
-	TRBV30	-	TRBJ2-2	CAWSRGAANTGELFF	TGTGCCTGGTCTAGGGGGGCCGCGAACACCGGGGAGCTGTTTTTT
-	TRBV11-2	TRBD1	TRBJ1-1	CASSIGTGGSWKVARNTEAFF	TGTGCCAGCAGCATCGGCACAGGGGGCAGTTGGAAAGTCGCGAGGAACACTGAAGCTTTCTTT
-	TRBV7-3	-	TRBJ1-1	CASSRQMGTEAFF	TGTGCCAGCAGTCGTCAGATGGGGACTGAAGCTTTCTTT
-	TRBV7-9	-	TRBJ2-3	CASSDNTQYF	TGTGCCAGCAGTGATAATACGCAGTATTTT